This entry concerns a single T cell receptor (beta chain). Its target is unknown. The data stem from a study of T cell responses to AZD1222 COVID-19 vaccine. Study-wide results and caveats: In a largely white British group with more females than males, clonal diversity was possibly underestimated.

TCRdb's copy holds only in-frame clones and misses some; the assay was immunoSEQ multiplex PCR. The table lists about 110,000 clones, 85% to 95% of them singletons. Per the germline V gene, CDR1 is SGHNT and CDR2 is YYREEE (reference sequence). CDR3 size: 14 residues. V was pared by 0 bases and J by 1 base, with 7 bases between. The V call is TRBV5-4, the J call TRBJ1-1; D is ambiguous. The input for sequencing was peripheral blood, taken on day 0 of AZD1222 vaccination. This TCR was recovered from an adult in good health. The CDR3 spells CASSLEWANTEAFF. The CDR3 coding sequence is TGTGCCAGCAGCTTGGAATGGGCGAACACTGAAGCTTTCTTT.